What follows describes a single T cell receptor beta chain. This clonotype was found many times. It has no known antigen specificity. The input lacks base qualities; no much larger clone sits a single base away. The method was 5' RACE. Sequencing relied on an Illumina HiSeq 2500. A second about 7 to 11 cycle PCR used a sample-barcoded 5' primer and a J-beta primer mix. A unique molecular identifier was introduced onto each TCR beta cDNA molecule by a template-switch 5' adaptor carrying 12 random nucleotides. Each sample yielded at least 2.5 million CDR3-containing paired-end reads. First-strand cDNA synthesis was performed from all RNA using the Mint cDNA synthesis kit, with priming by a TRBC-specific oligonucleotide. Following uracil-DNA glycosylase treatment, all cDNA underwent a first 18-cycle PCR with the universal primers M1SS and BC2_uni_R. As for the authors' bioinformatics: For normalization, 1 million high-quality reads were randomly selected from each sample, with every read carrying a distinct molecular identifier. Instead of being binned into consensus sequences, reads with shared molecular identifiers were discarded. CDR3 identification, clonotype clustering and error correction used MiTCR with a Q25 quality threshold and the strictest error-elimination algorithm. Lower-bound total TCR beta diversity was estimated with a nonparametric unseen species model using Euler transformation. TCRdb ran its own pipeline on the public reads, namely fastp trimming at Q25 and MiXCR clone calling, and kept in-frame beta chains. Records with the same CDR3 protein are collapsed into one entry carrying the most frequent genes and DNA. None of the V and J calls come from the authors' own analysis; TCRdb made them. Across this sample there are roughly 1,500,000 distinct CDR3 sequences, with about 40% seen only once. The ten largest clones capture roughly 7.7% of the sample.

This sample was included in a study of blood T cells in healthy people across ages (dated by TCRdb to between 2014 and 2017). Some background on the complete study: Template switching captured roughly one uniquely barcoded TCR beta cDNA molecule per two T cells in model experiments. For two donors (one aged 18 to 30 and one aged 80 or older), the study analyzed two additional independent replicas of 1 million unique cDNA reads from the same blood draw. To avoid experimental bias, donors of different ages were spread randomly across the sequencing lanes. Using deep sequencing normalized with unique cDNA molecular identifiers, the study measured how TCR beta repertoire diversity changes with age. The donors were divided into four age groups: young (average approximately 16 years), middle-aged (about 41), aged (under 70) and long-lived (approximately 74). General study outcomes and caveats: As age increased, observed TCR beta diversity per million T cells dropped in a roughly linear way, and a significant reduction was already evident by age about 40. Bulk unsorted PBMC profiling prevented conclusive comparison of naive and antigen-experienced compartments. Estimates of total diversity from one million sequenced T cells were regarded as lower bounds and underestimates. Compared with the aged group, the long-lived group had more naive CD4+ T cells, fewer expanded clones and increased TCR diversity, suggesting age selection. A strong correlation was found between observed TCR beta diversity and the percentage of naive T cells measured by flow cytometry. Because donor CMV infection status was unknown, age-related changes in expanded clonotypes were potentially confounded.

The donors were roughly 40 Caucasian individuals from Russia, aged about 6 to 95 years, who were systemically healthy. Around 10 milliliters of peripheral blood were collected from each donor into EDTA-treated Vacutainer tubes. Ficoll-Paque density-gradient centrifugation was used to isolate PBMCs, with at least 7 million per sample. Trizol reagent was used to extract total RNA from the PBMCs, yielding at least 6 micrograms per sample. The percentages of naive CD45RAhigh/CD27high T cells were determined by flow cytometry on a PBMC aliquot from every donor. CDR1 and CDR2 are drawn from the germline V gene: MNHEY, SVGEGT. From cysteine to phenylalanine, the CDR3 is 12 amino acids long. The read is trimmed to its CDR3 DNA, 36 bases read in frame from base 1. Deletion took 2 bases off V and 6 bases off J, with a span of 6 bases between the germline ends.

The chain was built from TRBV6-2 or TRBV6-3 and TRBJ2-3; the D gene lacks a confident call. The sequence came from a woman aged 18-35 years in good health. Input material: blood. The DNA is TGTGCCAGCAGTTACAGAGCGGATACGCAGTATTTT. It encodes CASSYRADTQYF.